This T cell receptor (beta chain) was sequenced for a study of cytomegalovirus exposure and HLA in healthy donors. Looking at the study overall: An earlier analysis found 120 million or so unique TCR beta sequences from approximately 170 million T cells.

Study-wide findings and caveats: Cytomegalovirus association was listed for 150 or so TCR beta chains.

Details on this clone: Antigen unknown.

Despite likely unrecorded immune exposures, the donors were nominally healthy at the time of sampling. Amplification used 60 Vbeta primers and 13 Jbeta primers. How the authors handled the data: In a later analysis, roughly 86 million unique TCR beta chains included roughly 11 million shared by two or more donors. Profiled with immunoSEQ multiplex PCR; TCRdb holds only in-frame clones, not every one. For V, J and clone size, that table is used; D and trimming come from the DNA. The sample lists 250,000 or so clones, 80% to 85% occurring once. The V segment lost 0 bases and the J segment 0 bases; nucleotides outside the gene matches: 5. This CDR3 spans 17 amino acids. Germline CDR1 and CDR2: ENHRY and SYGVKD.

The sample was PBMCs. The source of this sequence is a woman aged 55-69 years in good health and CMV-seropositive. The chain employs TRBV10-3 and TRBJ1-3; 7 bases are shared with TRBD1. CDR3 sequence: CAISESTGLSSGNTIYF. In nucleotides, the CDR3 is TGTGCCATCAGTGAGTCGACAGGGCTAAGCTCTGGAAACACCATATATTTT.